This passage covers 32 T cell receptor beta chains from one sample sequenced in a study of T-cell reconstitution after alpha-beta-depleted transplantation in children. Study-wide results and limits: T-cell counts and diversity were attributed mostly to newly produced T cells one year after transplant.

As it was prepared, the TCRbeta library received unique molecular identifiers. TCRdb recomputed calls from the PCR reads with MiXCR, one row per CDR3 protein. Of some 300,000 distinct CDR3 sequences in the sample, over 7.5% were seen once. Their antigen targets remain unknown. Source: peripheral blood, taken 360 days after TCRalphabeta/CD19-depleted stem cell transplant. The receptor set was obtained from a female patient between 2 and 10 years old who had a stem cell transplant for Fanconi anemia, so the T cells may come from the graft donor.

The chain links TRBV28 to TRBJ1-5; 7 nucleotides align to TRBD1. The CDR3 length is 16 residues. Germline V gene sequence: CDR1 MDHEN, CDR2 SYDVKM. J gave up 6 bases and V 5 bases, and 13 bases lay outside the gene matches. For the CDR3, the DNA is TGTGCCAGCAGTGCCCTAGGTGGCAGGGGGGGTCAGCCCCAGCATTTT. Protein product: CASSALGGRGGQPQHF.

The gene calls are TRBV20-1 and TRBJ1-5, with D hard to call. The V end lost 5 bases, the J end lost 7 bases, and 12 bases lay between the germline ends. This CDR3 is built from 12 residues. Germline-derived CDR1 and CDR2 are DFQATT and SNEGSKA (reference sequence). The chain's CDR3 is CSAARKGQPQHF. As DNA, the CDR3 is TGCAGTGCTGCGAGAAAGGGCCAGCCCCAGCATTTT.

This clonotype showed up just a few times. The chain employs TRBV9 and TRBJ2-1, with TRBD2 matching 7 bases. The germline V gene encodes CDR1 SGDLS and CDR2 YYNGEE. V was clipped by 0 bases and J by 3 bases; unmatched bases: 0. This CDR3 comprises 14 residues. The CDR3 sequence: CASSVASGYNEQFF. As DNA, the CDR3 is TGTGCCAGCAGCGTAGCTAGCGGCTACAATGAGCAGTTCTTC. Full variable domain (missing parts from reference TRBV9 and TRBJ2-1): DSGVTQTPKHLITATGQRVTLRCSPRSGDLSVYWYQQSLDQGLQFLIQYYNGEERAKGNILERFSAQQFPDLHSELNLSSLELGDSALYFCASSVASGYNEQFFGPGTRLTVL.

This clonotype was detected ten times or more. The rearrangement uses TRBV5-1 and TRBJ1-1; no clear D gene. The CDR3 spans 13 residues. Germline V gene lookup returns CDR1 SGHRS and CDR2 YFSETQ. V shed 0 bases and J shed 2 bases, with 5 bases lying between them. The DNA of the CDR3 is TGCGCCAGCAGCTTGGAAGTTAACACTGAAGCTTTCTTT. Protein sequence: CASSLEVNTEAFF.

This clonotype was counted ten times or more. The CDR3 is CASGGPIPGNTIYF. The CDR3 DNA reads as TGTGCCAGCGGGGGGCCAATCCCTGGAAACACCATATATTTT. The chain combines TRBV6-1 with TRBJ1-3; tentatively, D is TRBD1 (6 bases). Trimming removed 8 bases at V and 2 bases at J, with 13 bases between. Germline loops: CDR1 MNHNS, CDR2 SASEGT. This CDR3 spans 14 amino acids.

CDR3 residues: CSARLVHEQYF. The CDR3 coding sequence is TGCAGTGCGAGGCTTGTTCACGAGCAGTACTTC. The rearrangement links TRBV20-1 to TRBJ2-7; D ambiguous. Between the trimmed V and J ends, which lost 6 bases and 5 bases, there was a span of 11 bases. In germline, CDR1 is DFQATT, CDR2 SNEGSKA (reference sequence). The CDR3 covers 11 residues.

This chain uses TRBV30 with TRBJ1-1; possible D gene TRBD1, 5 bases. The CDR3 length is 13 residues. V dropped 2 bases and J dropped 7 bases, with 14 bases sitting between them. Germline V lookup: CDR1 GTSNPN, CDR2 SVGIG (reference sequence). CDR3 sequence: CAWSKRGAGEAFF. The DNA for the CDR3 is TGTGCCTGGAGTAAAAGGGGCGCGGGTGAAGCTTTCTTT. The variable domain in full, completed from reference TRBV30 and TRBJ1-1, reads SQTIHQWPATLVQPVGSPLSLECTVEGTSNPNLYWYRQAAGRGLQLLFYSVGIGQISSEVPQNLSASRPQDRQFILSSKKLLLSDSGFYLCAWSKRGAGEAFFGQGTRLTVV.

This clonotype appeared many times. V is TRBV27 and J is TRBJ2-1, with TRBD2 matching over 10 bases. J lost 8 bases, V lost 3 bases, and 4 bases had no gene match. The CDR3 length is 14 residues. CDR1 and CDR2 from the germline V gene are MNHEY and SMNVEV (reference sequence). The CDR3 region is CASSFSGRIDEQFF. The CDR3 DNA follows: TGTGCCAGCAGTTTTAGCGGGAGGATCGATGAGCAGTTCTTC.

At least ten counts were recorded for this clonotype. The V and J genes are TRBV7-2 and TRBJ2-3, with no clear D. The CDR3 extends over 14 amino acids. Deletions cut 1 base from V and 6 bases from J, with 11 bases between. Looked up from germline, CDR1 is SGHTA and CDR2 is FQGNSA. The chain's CDR3 is CASSLEPSQDTQYF. CDR3 coding DNA: TGTGCCAGCAGCTTAGAGCCTAGTCAGGATACGCAGTATTTT.

This clonotype showed up just a few times. This sequence joins TRBV15 and TRBJ2-1, with TRBD2 identical over 8 bases. The CDR3 is made up of 15 amino acids. The V segment lost 6 bases and the J segment 0 bases; nucleotides outside the gene matches: 4. Germline values: CDR1 LNHNV, CDR2 YYDKDF (reference sequence). Here the CDR3 reads CATRTSGSSYNEQFF. For the CDR3, the DNA is TGTGCCACCAGAACGAGCGGGAGCTCCTACAATGAGCAGTTCTTC.

The chain carries TRBV5-4 and TRBJ2-6; the match to TRBD2 covers 8 bases. The germline V gene has CDR1 SGHNT and CDR2 YYREEE (reference sequence). V trimming: 4 bases; J trimming: 2 bases; junction bases outside the gene matches: 5. This CDR3 has 16 residues. CDR3 in DNA: TGTGCCAGCAGCCATACCGGGGGGGCTGGGGCCAACGTCCTGACTTTC. Amino acid sequence: CASSHTGGAGANVLTF. Variable domain in full (rest from reference TRBV5-4 and TRBJ2-6): ETGVTQSPTHLIKTRGQQVTLRCSSQSGHNTVSWYQQALGQGPQFIFQYYREEENGRGNFPPRFSGLQFPNYSSELNVNALELDDSALYLCASSHTGGAGANVLTFGAGSRLTVL.

This clonotype was recorded at least ten times. The V gene is TRBV14, the J gene TRBJ2-3; 11 bases match TRBD2. V dropped 2 bases and J dropped 5; count of bases not matched to a gene: 12. This CDR3 spans 18 amino acids. Germline CDR1 SGHDN, CDR2 FVKESK. Here the CDR3 DNA reads TGTGCCAGCAGCCAATCCAGGATACTAGCGGGAGCTGTAGATACGCAGTATTTT. The encoded protein is CASSQSRILAGAVDTQYF. Drawing the rest from reference TRBV14 and TRBJ2-3, the complete variable domain is EAGVTQFPSHSVIEKGQTVTLRCDPISGHDNLYWYRRVMGKEIKFLLHFVKESKQDESGMPNNRFLAERTGGTYSTLKVQPAELEDSGVYFCASSQSRILAGAVDTQYFGPGTRLTVL.

The sample holds many counts of this clonotype. The chain uses TRBV20-1 and TRBJ1-1; D is unresolved. CDR1 DFQATT and CDR2 SNEGSKA come from the germline V gene (reference sequence). The CDR3 has 13 amino acids. V was trimmed by 3 bases and J by 0 bases, leaving 8 bases between them. The CDR3, as DNA: TGCAGTGCTAGCAGGATCATGAACACTGAAGCTTTCTTT. This encodes CSASRIMNTEAFF.

A word on this clonotype: A single base separates this from a much larger clone, so it may be a read error. The V gene is TRBV27, the J gene TRBJ1-5; D is unresolved. Germline lookup yields CDR1 MNHEY and CDR2 SMNVEV (reference sequence). The CDR3 loop spans 13 amino acids. V dropped 0 bases and J dropped 5 bases, with 5 bases sitting between them. The CDR3 nucleotides are TGTGCCAGCAGTTTATCGAGGTATCAGCCCCAGCATTTT. It encodes CASSLSRYQPQHF.

In its sample, this clonotype was seen a few times. V usage is TRBV7-9 and J usage is TRBJ2-2, with D unclear. Per germline, CDR1 SEHNR and CDR2 FQNEAQ (reference sequence). The germline V and J ends were trimmed by 1 base and 1 base, with 7 bases remaining between them. The CDR3 is 15 amino acids. This chain's CDR3 is CASSLVSWNTGELFF. In DNA, the CDR3 is TGTGCCAGCAGCTTAGTTTCGTGGAACACCGGGGAGCTGTTTTTT.

This chain connects TRBV9 to TRBJ1-2; TRBD1 might be the D (6 bases). This CDR3 spans 14 amino acids. CDR1 and CDR2 (germline): SGDLS, YYNGEE. V gave up 0 bases and J gave up 7 bases, with 13 bases separating them. The CDR3 region is CASSVVAGAGGYTF. In DNA form, the CDR3 reads TGTGCCAGCAGCGTAGTTGCGGGGGCTGGTGGCTACACCTTC.

This clonotype was counted ten times or more. The rearrangement uses TRBV4-2 and TRBJ1-2; D gene uncertain. The V end lost 0 bases, the J end lost 3 bases, and 11 bases lay between the germline ends. Germline CDR1 and CDR2: LGHNA and YNFKEQ. The CDR3 sequence is 15 residues long. The CDR3 sequence: CASSQDGGSDYGYTF. In DNA form, the CDR3 reads TGTGCCAGCAGCCAAGATGGTGGCAGCGACTATGGCTACACCTTC.

This clonotype appeared many times. J is TRBJ1-1 and V is TRBV5-1, with 9 positions matching TRBD1. Germline-derived CDR1 and CDR2 are SGHRS and YFSETQ. The CDR3 contains 16 residues. V was pared by 4 bases and J by 0 bases, with 7 bases of the junction left unmatched. The DNA of the CDR3 is TGCGCCAGCAGCCCAGGGACAGGGATTATGAACACTGAAGCTTTCTTT. Translated: CASSPGTGIMNTEAFF.

This chain links TRBV7-8 with TRBJ2-5; 7 bases align to TRBD1. J gave up 4 bases and V 5 bases, and 19 bases lay outside the gene matches. CDR1 and CDR2 (germline): SGHVS, FQNEAQ. This CDR3 has 18 residues. CDR3 nucleotides: TGTGCCAGCAGCCAAGGGACAGTCCTCGCGCCGTGGATAGAGACCCAGTACTTC. It codes for CASSQGTVLAPWIETQYF. Full variable domain (remainder filled in from reference TRBV7-8 and TRBJ2-5): GAGVSQSPRYKVAKRGQDVALRCDPISGHVSLFWYQQALGQGPEFLTYFQNEAQLDKSGLPSDRFFAERPEGSVSTLKIQRTQQEDSAVYLCASSQGTVLAPWIETQYFGPGTRLLVL.

This clonotype has just a few counts. This chain uses TRBV20-1 with TRBJ2-5; 13 positions agree with TRBD2. V lost 5 bases and J lost 2; bases outside the gene matches: 5. The CDR3 is 15 residues long. Germline loops: CDR1 DFQATT, CDR2 SNEGSKA (reference sequence). The chain's CDR3 is CSASGLAGVQETQYF. The DNA for the CDR3 is TGCAGTGCTTCCGGACTAGCGGGGGTTCAAGAGACCCAGTACTTC.

This clonotype has ten or more counts. The rearrangement links TRBV12-3 or TRBV12-4 to TRBJ2-7; 7 nucleotides agree with TRBD1. This CDR3 comprises 15 residues. The V segment lost 6 bases and the J segment 1 base; nucleotides outside the gene matches: 9. The CDR3 protein is CASSHDRAGSYEQYF. CDR3 nucleotide sequence: TGTGCCAGCAGCCACGACAGGGCTGGGTCCTACGAGCAGTACTTC.

In this sample, this clonotype turned up many times. This chain uses TRBV7-3 with TRBJ2-1; D not resolved. The germline V and J ends were trimmed by 1 base and 7 bases, with 8 bases remaining between them. CDR3 size: 13 residues. Germline CDR1 reads SGHTA; CDR2 reads FQGTGA. CDR3 sequence: CASSLINGNEQFF. For the CDR3, the DNA is TGTGCCAGCAGCTTAATAAACGGAAATGAGCAGTTCTTC.

This clonotype was detected many times. This chain uses TRBV20-1 with TRBJ1-2; D call uncertain. CDR1 is DFQATT and CDR2 is SNEGSKA in the germline V gene (reference sequence). The V end lost 0 bases, the J end lost 7 bases, and 15 bases lay between the germline ends. This CDR3 spans 14 amino acids. The CDR3 DNA follows: TGCAGTGCTAGAGACCTATGGACCCTGAGTGGCTACACCTTC. Protein sequence: CSARDLWTLSGYTF.

This clonotype occurred many times. The chain has TRBV4-2 and TRBJ2-7, with 8 bases fitting TRBD1. V gave up 0 bases and J gave up 3 bases; unmatched junction bases: 10. The CDR3 has 17 residues. The germline gives CDR1 LGHNA, CDR2 YNFKEQ. The CDR3 here is CASSQDLPGGFYYEQYF. CDR3 DNA: TGTGCCAGCAGCCAAGATCTGCCAGGGGGCTTTTACTACGAGCAGTACTTC.

The chain carries TRBV20-1 and TRBJ1-2; D perhaps matches TRBD1 (5 bases). Looked up from germline, CDR1 is DFQATT and CDR2 is SNEGSKA (reference sequence). This CDR3 is 12 amino acids long. V was cut by 6 bases and J by 4 bases, with 12 bases left in between. CDR3 sequence: CSALTVLYGYTF. CDR3 bases: TGCAGTGCCCTGACAGTCCTCTATGGCTACACCTTC.

This clonotype occurred a few times. The chain employs TRBV27 and TRBJ2-1; D might be TRBD2 (6 bases). Germline V lookup: CDR1 MNHEY, CDR2 SMNVEV (reference sequence). V was clipped by 6 bases and J by 2 bases, with 14 bases between them. CDR3 length: 15 amino acids. The CDR3 sequence is CASSPGTSPYNEQFF. The CDR3 DNA sequence: TGTGCCAGCAGCCCAGGGACTTCACCCTACAATGAGCAGTTCTTC.

The chain carries TRBV7-9 and TRBJ1-2, with 11 bases aligning to TRBD1. V trimming: 4 bases; J trimming: 6 bases; junction bases outside the gene matches: 4. The CDR3 sequence is 14 residues long. Germline V CDR1 and CDR2: SEHNR, FQNEAQ (reference sequence). The CDR3: CASSSGQGADGYTF. The DNA of the CDR3 is TGTGCCAGCAGCTCCGGACAGGGGGCCGATGGCTACACCTTC.

This clonotype was observed many times. The genes are TRBV29-1 and TRBJ2-1; 12 bases map to TRBD2. V was pared by 6 bases and J by 7 bases, with 7 bases of the junction left unmatched. There are 14 residues in the CDR3. Per the germline V gene, CDR1 is SQVTM and CDR2 is ANQGSEA. The CDR3 reads CSVSLAGGPNEQFF. CDR3 coding DNA: TGCAGCGTATCCCTAGCGGGGGGGCCAAATGAGCAGTTCTTC.

The chain carries TRBV7-3 and TRBJ2-2, with D possibly being TRBD2 (6 bases). Trimming stripped 3 bases from V and 4 bases from J, with 12 bases between. The germline CDR1 and CDR2 sequences are SGHTA and FQGTGA. The CDR3 runs 15 residues. The CDR3 bases are TGTGCCAGCAGCTTGTCGGCTAGCGTCACCGGGGAGCTGTTTTTT. Its translation is CASSLSASVTGELFF.

The chain has TRBV5-1 and TRBJ1-1; unclear D gene. Germline V CDR1 and CDR2: SGHRS, YFSETQ. This CDR3 comprises 14 residues. V lost 4 bases, J lost 9 bases, and 19 bases lay in between. This chain's CDR3 is CASSPKAGDFKAFF. CDR3 in DNA: TGCGCCAGCAGCCCCAAAGCCGGGGATTTTAAAGCTTTCTTT. Based on the CDR3 plus reference TRBV5-1 and TRBJ1-1, the full variable domain is KAGVTQTPRYLIKTRGQQVTLSCSPISGHRSVSWYQQTPGQGLQFLFEYFSETQRNKGNFPGRFSGRQFSNSRSEMNVSTLELGDSALYLCASSPKAGDFKAFFGQGTRLTVV.

This clonotype was detected only a few times. This sequence joins TRBV20-1 and TRBJ2-3; tentative D call: TRBD1 (5 bases). There are 15 residues in the CDR3. CDR1 is DFQATT and CDR2 is SNEGSKA in the germline V gene (reference sequence). With 3 bases removed from V and 1 base from J, the gap between germline ends came to 14 bases. CDR3 amino acids: CSASGQGLGTDTQYF. The CDR3, as DNA: TGCAGTGCTAGTGGTCAGGGCCTTGGCACAGATACGCAGTATTTT.

The CDR3 loop is CSAVGQGGGYTF. Here the CDR3 DNA reads TGCAGTGCGGTCGGACAGGGGGGAGGCTACACCTTC. This chain uses TRBV20-1 with TRBJ1-2; 10 bases line up with TRBD1. The CDR3 runs 12 residues. Germline assignment: CDR1 DFQATT and CDR2 SNEGSKA (reference sequence). V shed 6 bases and J 8 bases; nucleotides not matched to a gene: 6.